What follows are 7 T cell receptor beta chains derived from one specimen sequenced in a study of blood T cell repertoires in COVID-19 (dated by TCRdb to about 2020). The library was built by means of the immunoSEQ multiplex PCR assay. As stored in TCRdb, this immuneACCESS dataset retains in-frame rearrangements with V and J assigned. A fraction of the clones does not appear; measured against another copy, unresolved V genes explain less than half of the discrepancy, and the remainder lacks a known reason. The table for this sample lists about 76,000 clones; approximately 80% of them were counted only once. The top ten clones comprise 18% of the sample. The specimen was peripheral blood. All receptors derive from an older woman with acute or convalescent COVID-19.

The CDR3 DNA is TGTGCCAGCACCCTAACCTTAGCGAACACCGGGGAGCTGTTTTTT. Residues: CASTLTLANTGELFF. This chain joins TRBV3-1 (or the pseudogene TRBV3-2) and TRBJ2-2; no reliable D call. This CDR3 contains 15 residues. V shed 7 bases and J shed 0 bases, with 12 bases lying between them. CDR1 LGHDT and CDR2 YNNKEL come from the germline V gene (reference sequence).

CDR3 nucleotides: TGTGCCAGCAGCTTACTAGCGGGGGGCCCCACAGATACGCAGTATTTT. It translates to CASSLLAGGPTDTQYF. The chain links TRBV7-2 to TRBJ2-3; 11 bases fit TRBD2. This CDR3 region has 16 residues. Trimming removed 2 bases from V and 2 bases from J; junction bases left unmatched: 3. The germline V gene encodes CDR1 SGHTA and CDR2 FQGNSA.

The J gene is TRBJ2-1, the V gene TRBV7-2; 11 nucleotides agree with TRBD2. In germline, CDR1 is SGHTA, CDR2 FQGNSA. The V segment lost 2 bases and the J segment 9 bases; nucleotides outside the gene matches: 6. The CDR3 spans 15 residues. This chain's CDR3 is CASSLSLAGGSEQFF. The CDR3 bases are TGTGCCAGCAGCTTATCCCTAGCGGGGGGTAGTGAGCAGTTCTTC.

The gene calls are TRBV30 and TRBJ1-3; 7 bases map to TRBD1. Germline trimming cut 0 bases from V and 6 bases from J; bases unmatched to any gene: 5. Germline assignment: CDR1 GTSNPN and CDR2 SVGIG (reference sequence). The CDR3 length is 14 residues. CDR3 nucleotide sequence: TGTGCCTGGAGTGTTGGACAGGTTGTAAACACCATATATTTT. As protein: CAWSVGQVVNTIYF.

The V gene is TRBV18, the J gene TRBJ2-2, with TRBD1 identical over 7 bases. The CDR3 spans 16 residues. J lost 1 base, V lost 1 base, and 3 bases had no gene match. CDR1 and CDR2 (germline): KGHSH, LQKENI. The chain's CDR3 is CASSPLGQMNTGELFF. CDR3 bases: TGTGCCAGCTCACCACTGGGACAGATGAACACCGGGGAGCTGTTTTTT.

The rearrangement joins TRBV28 to TRBJ2-7; 11 bases match TRBD1. The CDR3 has 13 residues. CDR1 and CDR2 from the germline V gene are MDHEN and SYDVKM. V trimming: 7 bases; J trimming: 7 bases; junction bases outside the gene matches: 6. The CDR3 is CASTWTGGIEQYF. The CDR3 coding sequence is TGTGCCAGCACCTGGACAGGGGGCATTGAGCAGTACTTC.

The chain joins TRBV18 to TRBJ2-7; 8 nucleotides align to TRBD1. The CDR3 extends over 14 amino acids. Germline V CDR1 and CDR2: KGHSH, LQKENI. V lost 0 bases, J lost 4 bases, and 2 bases stayed unmatched. The CDR3 is CASSPPRGQYEQYF. Written as DNA, the CDR3 is TGTGCCAGCTCACCACCCAGGGGGCAATACGAGCAGTACTTC. The full variable domain, rest sourced from reference TRBV18 and TRBJ2-7, is NAGVMQNPRHLVRRRGQEARLRCSPMKGHSHVYWYRQLPEEGLKFMVYLQKENIIDESGMPKERFSAEFPKEGPSILRIQQVVRGDSAAYFCASSPPRGQYEQYFGPGTRLTVT.